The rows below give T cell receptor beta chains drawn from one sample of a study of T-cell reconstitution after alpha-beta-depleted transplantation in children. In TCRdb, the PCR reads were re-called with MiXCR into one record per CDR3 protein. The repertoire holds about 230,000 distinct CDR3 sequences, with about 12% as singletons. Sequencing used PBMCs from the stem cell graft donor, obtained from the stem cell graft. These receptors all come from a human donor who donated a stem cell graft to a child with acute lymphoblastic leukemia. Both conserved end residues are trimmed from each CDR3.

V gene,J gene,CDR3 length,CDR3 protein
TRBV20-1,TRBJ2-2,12,SASTGAGTGELF
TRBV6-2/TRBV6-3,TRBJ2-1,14,ASSSLSVGRHNEQF
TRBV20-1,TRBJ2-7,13,SARVETAASYEQY
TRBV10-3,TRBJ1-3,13,AISESQYSGNTIY
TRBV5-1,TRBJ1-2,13,ASSSGLYPNYGYT
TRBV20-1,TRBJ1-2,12,SARNSGNNYGYT
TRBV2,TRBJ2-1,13,ASSGTETRYNEQF
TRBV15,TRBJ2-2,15,ATSRDHGGPDTGELF
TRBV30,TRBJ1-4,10,AWSSPKEKLF
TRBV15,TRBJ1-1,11,ATSRVVSSGAF
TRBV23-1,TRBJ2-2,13,ASSQNRSNTGELF
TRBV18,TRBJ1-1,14,ASSHRSPGGNTEAF
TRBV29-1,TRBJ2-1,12,SVVGGKAGNEQF
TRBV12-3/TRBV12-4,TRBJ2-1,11,ASSFSQSNEQF
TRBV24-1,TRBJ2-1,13,ATSGWDRARNEQF
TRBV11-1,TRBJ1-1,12,GSSLAVTNTEAF
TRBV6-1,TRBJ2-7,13,ASNSRDRGPEEQY
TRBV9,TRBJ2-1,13,ASSATGSSYNEQF
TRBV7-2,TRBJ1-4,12,ASSSQGSREKLF
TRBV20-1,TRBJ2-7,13,SAREGGGNIYEQY
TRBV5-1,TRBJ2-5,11,ASLAGTGETQY
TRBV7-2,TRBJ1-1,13,ASSLGGTVNTEAF
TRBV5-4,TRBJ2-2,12,ASSSNRDGGELF
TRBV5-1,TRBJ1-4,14,ASSLEGPGPNEKLF
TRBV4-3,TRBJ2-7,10,ASSQQGDEQY
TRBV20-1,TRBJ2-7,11,SARDNTRHEQY
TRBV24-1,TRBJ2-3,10,ATASGHSTQY
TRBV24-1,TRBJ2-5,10,ATQDSSETQY
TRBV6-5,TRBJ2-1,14,ASSYATSGNYNEQF
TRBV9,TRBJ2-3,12,ASSVTTGGTTQY
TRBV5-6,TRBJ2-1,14,ASSSDRGSSYNEQF
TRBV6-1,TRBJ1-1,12,ASRTTGLNTEAF
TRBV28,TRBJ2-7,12,ASSSAGVPYEQY
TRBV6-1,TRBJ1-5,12,ASRTGTRDQPQH
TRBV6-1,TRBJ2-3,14,ASSPEQGVSTDTQY
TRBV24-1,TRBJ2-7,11,ATSGPSSYEQY
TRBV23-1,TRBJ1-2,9,ASTNNYGYT
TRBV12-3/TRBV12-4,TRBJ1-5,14,ASSPPPGGSGQPQH
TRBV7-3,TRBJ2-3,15,ASSFGRTGGLTDTQY
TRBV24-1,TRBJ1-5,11,ATGEGSNQPQH
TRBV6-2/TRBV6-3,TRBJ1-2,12,ASSFLEGWYGYT
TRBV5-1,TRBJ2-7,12,ASSFGTGSYEQY
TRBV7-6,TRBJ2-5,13,ASRPSVAAQETQY
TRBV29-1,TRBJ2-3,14,SVRWGLAGGPDTQY
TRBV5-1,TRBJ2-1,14,ASSSSLAGGGNEQF
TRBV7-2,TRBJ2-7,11,ASSYIVGSEQY